This paragraph reports one T cell receptor (beta chain). This clonotype was detected only a few times. The antigen it recognizes is unknown. No base-level quality is on record; no much larger clone is a single base apart. Donors were 39 systemically healthy Caucasian individuals from Russia aged roughly 6 to 95 years. Around 10 milliliters of peripheral blood were collected from each donor into EDTA-treated Vacutainer tubes. Ficoll-Paque density-gradient centrifugation was used to isolate PBMCs, with at least 6.5 million per sample. Trizol reagent was used to extract total RNA from the PBMCs, yielding at least 5 micrograms per sample. Naive CD45RAhigh/CD27high T cell percentages were measured by flow cytometry on a PBMC aliquot from every donor. Between the V and J ends, shortened by 7 bases and 3 bases respectively, the junction contains 16 bases. CDR1 and CDR2 are read off the germline V gene (reference sequence) as MNHNY and SVGAGI. Including the terminal cysteine and phenylalanine, the CDR3 comprises 15 residues. Only the CDR3 part of the read is kept: 45 bases, read in frame from the first base.

This record comes from a study of blood T cells in healthy people across ages (dated by TCRdb to the mid-2010s). Regarding the research as a whole: In model experiments, template switching captured roughly one uniquely barcoded TCR beta cDNA molecule for every two T cells. Using deep sequencing normalized with unique cDNA molecular identifiers, the study measured how TCR beta repertoire diversity changes with age. To avoid experimental bias, donors of different ages were spread randomly across the sequencing lanes. The study analyzed two additional independent replicas of 1 million unique cDNA reads from the same blood draw for two donors, one aged 18 to 30 and one aged 80 or older. Donors were grouped into four age groups: young (average roughly 17 years), middle-aged (39), aged (around 66) and long-lived (about 82).

Broad study findings and their caveats: Observed TCR beta diversity correlated strongly with the percentage of naive T cells measured by flow cytometry. Conclusive comparison of naive and antigen-experienced compartments was prevented by the profiling of bulk unsorted PBMCs. Because the CMV infection status of the donors was unknown, age-related changes in expanded clonotypes may potentially have been confounded. Estimates of total diversity from one million sequenced T cells were regarded as lower bounds and underestimates. The long-lived group showed more naive CD4+ T cells, fewer expanded clones and increased TCR diversity than the aged group, suggesting age selection. Observed TCR beta diversity per million T cells fell roughly linearly with age, and a significant reduction was already apparent by age around 40.

Libraries came from 5' RACE. A second roughly 6 to 11 cycle PCR used a sample-barcoded 5' primer and a J-beta primer mix. Each TCR beta cDNA molecule received a unique molecular identifier from a template-switch 5' adaptor carrying 12 random nucleotides. Each sample yielded at least 3 million CDR3-containing paired-end reads. The Mint cDNA synthesis kit, primed by a TRBC-specific oligonucleotide, was used to synthesize first-strand cDNA from all RNA. Following uracil-DNA glycosylase treatment, all cDNA underwent a first 18-cycle PCR with the universal primers M1SS and BC2_uni_R. The authors processed their data as follows. Each sample was normalized by randomly selecting 1 million high-quality reads, each carrying a distinct molecular identifier. Reads sharing molecular identifiers were discarded rather than binned into consensus sequences. MiTCR, run with a Q25 quality threshold and the strictest error-elimination algorithm, handled CDR3 identification, clonotype clustering and error correction. A nonparametric unseen species model with Euler transformation was used to estimate a lower bound on total TCR beta diversity. The public reads were quality trimmed at Q25 with fastp and then assembled into clones with MiXCR by TCRdb, keeping productive beta chains. A single entry per CDR3 protein holds the most common genes and DNA from its merged rows. The V and J calls and clone size are TCRdb's, not the authors'. Present in this sample are 1.5 million to 2 million distinct CDR3 sequences, more than 35% of which were seen just once. Together, the top ten hold more than 20% of the sample.

Recombination connected TRBV6-6 to TRBJ2-1; TRBD1 might be the D gene, on 6 matching bases. This TCR derives from a human donor in good health. The specimen was blood. This receptor carries the CDR3 CASKVGTNFYNEQFF. The DNA sequence is given as TGTGCCAGCAAGGTCGGGACAAACTTCTACAATGAGCAGTTCTTC.